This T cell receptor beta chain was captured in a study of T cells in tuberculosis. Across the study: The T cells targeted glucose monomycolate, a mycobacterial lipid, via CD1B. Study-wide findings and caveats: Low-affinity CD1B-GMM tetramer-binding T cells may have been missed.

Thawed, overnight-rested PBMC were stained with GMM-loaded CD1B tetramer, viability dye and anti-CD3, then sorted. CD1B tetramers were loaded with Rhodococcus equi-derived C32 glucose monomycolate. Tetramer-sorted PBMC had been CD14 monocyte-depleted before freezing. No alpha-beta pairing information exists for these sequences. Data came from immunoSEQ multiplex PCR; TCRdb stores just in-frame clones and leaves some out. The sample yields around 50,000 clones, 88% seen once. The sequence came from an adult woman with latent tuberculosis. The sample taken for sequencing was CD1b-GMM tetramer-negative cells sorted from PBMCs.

CDR3 sequence: CAWSGASEPQHF. CDR3 DNA sequence: TGTGCCTGGAGTGGGGCTTCGGAGCCCCAGCATTTT. The rearrangement links TRBV30 to TRBJ1-5; D is unclear. V lost 1 base and J lost 8, with 9 bases in between. The CDR3 sequence is 12 residues long. CDR1 is GTSNPN and CDR2 is SVGIG in the germline V gene (reference sequence).